These 15 T cell receptor beta chains were sequenced from one sample in a study of identical twins. TCRdb re-called the 5' RACE reads through MiXCR, storing one row per CDR3 protein. This sample carries about 300,000 distinct CDR3 sequences, about 12% of them seen once, and the ten largest clones take about 7%. The data were also submitted as part of a second study, on yellow fever vaccine responses in identical twins.

What was sequenced was CD8+ T cells sorted from blood. All receptors come from a woman aged 18-35 years in good health.

This chain connects TRBV20-1 to TRBJ2-5; D is perhaps TRBD2 (5 bases). This CDR3 is 14 amino acids long. The V end was cut by 0 bases, the J end by 5 bases, with 13 bases between. Germline lookup yields CDR1 DFQATT and CDR2 SNEGSKA (reference sequence). The CDR3 nucleotides read TGCAGTGCTAGAGACGGGGAGACCCGGGAGACCCAGTACTTC. Its protein product is CSARDGETRETQYF.

The chain has TRBV5-6 and TRBJ1-4; D remains ambiguous. Per the germline V gene, CDR1 is SGHDT and CDR2 is YYEEEE. The CDR3 covers 12 residues. The germline V and J ends were trimmed by 6 bases and 1 base, with 4 bases remaining between them. This chain's CDR3 is CASTRTNEKLFF. The CDR3 nucleotides read TGTGCCAGCACCCGAACTAATGAAAAACTGTTTTTT.

This clonotype was recorded a few times. The chain combines TRBV28 with TRBJ2-7; TRBD2 might be the D (5 bases). Germline lookup yields CDR1 MDHEN and CDR2 SYDVKM. There are 17 residues in the CDR3. Trimming took off 3 bases at V and 0 bases at J, with 18 bases between the two ends. CDR3 in amino acids: CASSFGRGSQFSYEQYF. DNA for the CDR3: TGTGCCAGCAGTTTTGGTCGGGGTAGCCAATTCTCCTACGAGCAGTACTTC.

The chain carries TRBV5-6 and TRBJ1-1, with D possibly being TRBD1 (6 bases). The ends were cut back, 5 bases at V and 2 bases at J, with 13 bases in the middle. This CDR3 has 14 residues. Germline CDR1 is SGHDT and CDR2 is YYEEEE. The CDR3 DNA reads as TGTGCCAGCAGATCCCAGGGGAGTAACACTGAAGCTTTCTTT. Translating gives CASRSQGSNTEAFF.

This clonotype was observed a few times. This chain joins TRBV5-1 and TRBJ2-1; D gene unclear. This CDR3 is 15 amino acids long. The germline V and J ends were trimmed by 0 bases and 7 bases, with 14 bases remaining between them. In germline, CDR1 is SGHRS, CDR2 YFSETQ. This CDR3 reads CASSLVWALGNEQFF. CDR3 coding DNA: TGCGCCAGCAGCTTGGTGTGGGCCCTCGGGAATGAGCAGTTCTTC. Based on the CDR3 plus reference TRBV5-1 and TRBJ2-1, the full variable domain is KAGVTQTPRYLIKTRGQQVTLSCSPISGHRSVSWYQQTPGQGLQFLFEYFSETQRNKGNFPGRFSGRQFSNSRSEMNVSTLELGDSALYLCASSLVWALGNEQFFGPGTRLTVL.

The chain combines TRBV6-5 with TRBJ2-1; 13 bases are a match to TRBD2. The germline gives CDR1 MNHEY, CDR2 SVGAGI. The V gene end was trimmed by 2 bases and the J gene end by 7 bases; junction bases not matched to a gene: 5. This CDR3 spans 16 amino acids. The CDR3 protein is CASSYLTSGRVNEQFF. CDR3 nucleotide sequence: TGTGCCAGCAGTTACCTCACTAGCGGGAGGGTTAATGAGCAGTTCTTC.

V usage is TRBV24-1 and J usage is TRBJ2-5; perhaps TRBD2 as D (5 bases). This CDR3 contains 15 residues. V shed 1 base and J shed 3 bases, with 11 bases lying between them. Germline assignment: CDR1 KGHDR and CDR2 SFDVKD. The CDR3 protein is CATSDLEGGEETQYF. The CDR3 nucleotides read TGTGCCACCAGTGATTTAGAGGGCGGAGAAGAGACCCAGTACTTC.

This clonotype was observed a few times. The CDR3 is CASGLVFGEQFF. The DNA for the CDR3 is TGTGCTAGTGGTTTGGTATTCGGGGAGCAGTTCTTC. V and J are TRBV12-5 and TRBJ2-1, with D hard to call. The germline CDR1 and CDR2 sequences are LGHNT and FRNRAP. The CDR3 length is 12 residues. The V gene lost 0 bases and the J gene lost 10 bases, with 7 bases spanning the gap.

The V call is TRBV20-1, the J call TRBJ2-1; 8 bases are a match to TRBD1. From germline, CDR1 is DFQATT and CDR2 SNEGSKA (reference sequence). This CDR3 comprises 18 residues. V shed 5 bases, J shed 0 bases, and the junction held 15 bases outside the gene matches. The DNA of the CDR3 is TGCAGTGCTCTACCCTACCAGACAGGGGCCCACTCCTACAATGAGCAGTTCTTC. This gives the protein CSALPYQTGAHSYNEQFF.

J is TRBJ2-5 and V is TRBV28; 7 nucleotides match TRBD1. This CDR3 is built from 15 residues. Germline values: CDR1 MDHEN, CDR2 SYDVKM. V was pared by 3 bases and J by 4 bases, with 8 bases of the junction left unmatched. CDR3 DNA: TGTGCCAGCAGTTTCCTGCACGGACAGGTAGAGACCCAGTACTTC. It specifies CASSFLHGQVETQYF.

This sequence joins TRBV20-1 and TRBJ1-5; 8 bases line up with TRBD1. This CDR3 has 16 amino acids. Germline V lookup: CDR1 DFQATT, CDR2 SNEGSKA (reference sequence). V lost 8 bases, J lost 4 bases, and 16 bases stayed unmatched. Here the CDR3 reads CSLDAAQQGGNQPQHF. The CDR3 DNA is TGCAGTTTGGACGCAGCCCAACAGGGGGGGAATCAGCCCCAGCATTTT.

This clonotype was observed a handful of times. The chain couples TRBV12-3 or TRBV12-4 to TRBJ1-2; possible D gene TRBD1, 6 bases. This CDR3 comprises 17 residues. Trimming shortened V by 0 bases and J by 1 base, and 15 bases separated the two germline ends. In nucleotides, the CDR3 is TGTGCCAGCAGTTTAGCAAATATTGGACAGTTTAACTATGGCTACACCTTC. Its protein is CASSLANIGQFNYGYTF.

The J gene is TRBJ2-1, the V gene TRBV20-1; 9 positions match TRBD2. The CDR3 loop spans 15 amino acids. Germline V gives CDR1 DFQATT, CDR2 SNEGSKA (reference sequence). The V gene end was trimmed by 8 bases and the J gene end by 4 bases; junction bases not matched to a gene: 12. The CDR3 here is CSSRGLAGEYNEQFF. CDR3 DNA sequence: TGCAGTTCAAGGGGGTTAGCGGGGGAATACAATGAGCAGTTCTTC.

The rearrangement joins TRBV27 to TRBJ1-6; a weak D match, TRBD1 (6 bases). CDR3 length: 12 residues. Between the trimmed V and J ends, which lost 3 bases and 11 bases, there was a span of 8 bases. The germline V gene has CDR1 MNHEY and CDR2 SMNVEV (reference sequence). CDR3 residues: CASSLPGAPLHF. CDR3 sequence (DNA): TGTGCCAGCAGTTTGCCAGGGGCACCCCTCCACTTT.

This clonotype was recorded a few times. The chain uses TRBV28 and TRBJ2-1, with TRBD2 identical over 10 bases. Trimming cost V 2 bases and J 8 bases; bases outside gene matches: 9. Germline V gene lookup returns CDR1 MDHEN and CDR2 SYDVKM. The CDR3 contains 16 residues. Written as DNA, the CDR3 is TGTGCCAGCAGTTTACTAGCGGGAGCAGATGTATATGAGCAGTTCTTC. It is translated as CASSLLAGADVYEQFF.